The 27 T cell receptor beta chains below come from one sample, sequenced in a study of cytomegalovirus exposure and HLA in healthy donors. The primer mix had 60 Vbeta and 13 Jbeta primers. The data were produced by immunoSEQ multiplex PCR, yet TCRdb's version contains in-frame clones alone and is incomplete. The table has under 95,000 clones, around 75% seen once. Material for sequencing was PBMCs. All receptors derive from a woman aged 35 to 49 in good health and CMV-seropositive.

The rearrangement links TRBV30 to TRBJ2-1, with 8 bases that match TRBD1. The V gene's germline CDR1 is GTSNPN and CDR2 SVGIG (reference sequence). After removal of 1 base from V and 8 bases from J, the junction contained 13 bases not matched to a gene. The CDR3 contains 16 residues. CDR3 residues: CAWSDPGQGAFYEQFF. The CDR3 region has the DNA TGTGCCTGGAGTGACCCAGGTCAGGGGGCTTTTTATGAGCAGTTCTTC. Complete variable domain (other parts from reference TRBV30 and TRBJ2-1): SQTIHQWPATLVQPVGSPLSLECTVEGTSNPNLYWYRQAAGRGLQLLFYSVGIGQISSEVPQNLSASRPQDRQFILSSKKLLLSDSGFYLCAWSDPGQGAFYEQFFGPGTRLTVL.

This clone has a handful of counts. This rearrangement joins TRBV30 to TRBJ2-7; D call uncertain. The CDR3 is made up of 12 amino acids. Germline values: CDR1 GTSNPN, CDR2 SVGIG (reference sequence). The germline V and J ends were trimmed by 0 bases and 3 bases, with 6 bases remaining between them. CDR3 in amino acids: CAWSVSRYEQYF. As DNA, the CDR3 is TGTGCCTGGAGTGTATCCCGCTACGAGCAGTACTTC.

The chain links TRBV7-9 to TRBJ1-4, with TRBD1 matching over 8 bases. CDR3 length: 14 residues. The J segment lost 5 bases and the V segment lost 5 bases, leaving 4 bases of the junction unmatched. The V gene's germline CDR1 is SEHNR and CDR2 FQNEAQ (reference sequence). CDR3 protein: CASSSHRGNEKLFF. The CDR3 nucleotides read TGTGCCAGCAGCAGTCACAGGGGGAATGAAAAACTGTTTTTT.

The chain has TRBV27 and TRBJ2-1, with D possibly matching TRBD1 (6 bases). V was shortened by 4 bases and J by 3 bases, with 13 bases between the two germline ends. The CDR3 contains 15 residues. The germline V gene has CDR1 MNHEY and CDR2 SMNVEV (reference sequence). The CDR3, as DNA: TGTGCCAGCAGTTCCGGACAGTACTACTACAATGAGCAGTTCTTC. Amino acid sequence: CASSSGQYYYNEQFF.

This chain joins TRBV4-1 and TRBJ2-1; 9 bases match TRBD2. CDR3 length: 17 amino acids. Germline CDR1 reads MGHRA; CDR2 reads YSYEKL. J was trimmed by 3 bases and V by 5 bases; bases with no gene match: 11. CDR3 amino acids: CASSFQAGTSLYNEQFF. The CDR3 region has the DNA TGCGCCAGCAGCTTCCAGGCCGGGACTAGCCTCTACAATGAGCAGTTCTTC.

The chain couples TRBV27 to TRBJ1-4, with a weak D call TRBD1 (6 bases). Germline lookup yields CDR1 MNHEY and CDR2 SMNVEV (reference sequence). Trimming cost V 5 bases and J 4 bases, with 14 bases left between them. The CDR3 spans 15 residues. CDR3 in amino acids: CASSLVTGLNEKLFF. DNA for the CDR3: TGTGCCAGCAGTCTTGTGACAGGTCTTAATGAAAAACTGTTTTTT.

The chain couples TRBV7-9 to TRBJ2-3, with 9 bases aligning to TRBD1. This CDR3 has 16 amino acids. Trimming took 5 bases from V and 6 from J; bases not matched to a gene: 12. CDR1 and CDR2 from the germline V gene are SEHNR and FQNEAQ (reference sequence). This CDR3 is CASSPRRGQGTDTQYF. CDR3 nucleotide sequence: TGTGCCAGCAGCCCTCGGAGGGGACAGGGAACCGATACGCAGTATTTT.

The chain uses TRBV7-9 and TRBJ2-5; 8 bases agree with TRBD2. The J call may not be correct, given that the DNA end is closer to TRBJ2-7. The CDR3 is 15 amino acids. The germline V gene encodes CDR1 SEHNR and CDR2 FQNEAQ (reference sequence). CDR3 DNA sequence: TGTGCCAGCAGCCCCCGGGGGGGAAGGACCTACGAGCAGTACTTC. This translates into CASSPRGGRTYEQYF.

The CDR3 reads CSATSGETQYF. The CDR3 nucleotides are TGCAGTGCTACTTCCGGAGAGACCCAGTACTTC. The chain couples TRBV20-1 to TRBJ2-5; D gene unclear. Germline loops: CDR1 DFQATT, CDR2 SNEGSKA (reference sequence). This CDR3 comprises 11 residues. V gave up 4 bases and J gave up 4 bases, with 7 bases separating them.

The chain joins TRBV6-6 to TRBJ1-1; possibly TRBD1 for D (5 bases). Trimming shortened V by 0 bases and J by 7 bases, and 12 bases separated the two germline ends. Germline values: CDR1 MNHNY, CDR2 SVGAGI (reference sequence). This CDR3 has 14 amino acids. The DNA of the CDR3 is TGTGCCAGCAGTTACTCAAATGACAGACTTGAAGCTTTCTTT. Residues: CASSYSNDRLEAFF.

The CDR3 reads CASRDSLSTDTQYF. The CDR3, as DNA: TGTGCCAGCAGGGACTCTTTAAGTACAGATACGCAGTATTTT. The chain recombines TRBV2 with TRBJ2-3; TRBD2 might be the D (5 bases). The CDR3 contains 14 residues. Trimming shortened V by 6 bases and J by 3 bases, and 13 bases separated the two germline ends. Germline V CDR1 and CDR2: SNHLY, FYNNEI.

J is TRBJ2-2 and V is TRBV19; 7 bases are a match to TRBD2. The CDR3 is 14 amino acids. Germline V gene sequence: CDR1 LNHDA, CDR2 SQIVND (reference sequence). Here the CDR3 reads CATSPSGNTGELFF. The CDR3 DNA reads TGTGCTACCTCACCTAGCGGGAACACCGGGGAGCTGTTTTTT.

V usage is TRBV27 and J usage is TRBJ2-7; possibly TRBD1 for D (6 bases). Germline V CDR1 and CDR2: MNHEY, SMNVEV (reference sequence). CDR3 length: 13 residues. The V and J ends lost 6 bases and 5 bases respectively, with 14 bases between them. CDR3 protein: CASSGRGWDEQYF. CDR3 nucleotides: TGTGCCAGCAGCGGCAGGGGATGGGACGAGCAGTACTTC.

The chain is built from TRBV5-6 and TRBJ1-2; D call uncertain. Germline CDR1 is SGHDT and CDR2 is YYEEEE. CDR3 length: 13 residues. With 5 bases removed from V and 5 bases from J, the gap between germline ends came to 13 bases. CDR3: CASSKGGSYGYTF. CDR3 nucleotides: TGTGCCAGCAGTAAAGGCGGTTCTTATGGCTACACCTTC.

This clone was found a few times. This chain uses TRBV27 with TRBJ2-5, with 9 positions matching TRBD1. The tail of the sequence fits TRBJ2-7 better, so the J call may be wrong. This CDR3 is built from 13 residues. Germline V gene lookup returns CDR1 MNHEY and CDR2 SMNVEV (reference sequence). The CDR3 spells CASRDRGSYEQYF. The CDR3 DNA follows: TGTGCCAGCAGAGACAGGGGGTCCTACGAGCAGTACTTC.

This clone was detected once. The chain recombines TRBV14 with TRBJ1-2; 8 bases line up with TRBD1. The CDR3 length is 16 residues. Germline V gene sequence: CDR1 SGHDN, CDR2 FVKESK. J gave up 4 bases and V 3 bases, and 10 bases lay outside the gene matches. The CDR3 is CASSHRQGTRVYGYTF. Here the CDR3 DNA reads TGTGCCAGCAGCCATCGACAGGGGACCCGGGTCTATGGCTACACCTTC. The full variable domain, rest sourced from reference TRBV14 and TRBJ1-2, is EAGVTQFPSHSVIEKGQTVTLRCDPISGHDNLYWYRRVMGKEIKFLLHFVKESKQDESGMPNNRFLAERTGGTYSTLKVQPAELEDSGVYFCASSHRQGTRVYGYTFGSGTRLTVV.

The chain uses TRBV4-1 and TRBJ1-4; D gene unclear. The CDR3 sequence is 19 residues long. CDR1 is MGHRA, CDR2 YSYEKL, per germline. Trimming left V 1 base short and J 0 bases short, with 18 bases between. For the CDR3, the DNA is TGCGCCAGCAGCCAAGCCTTCAGAGTAGGTGGAGCAACTAATGAAAAACTGTTTTTT. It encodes CASSQAFRVGGATNEKLFF.

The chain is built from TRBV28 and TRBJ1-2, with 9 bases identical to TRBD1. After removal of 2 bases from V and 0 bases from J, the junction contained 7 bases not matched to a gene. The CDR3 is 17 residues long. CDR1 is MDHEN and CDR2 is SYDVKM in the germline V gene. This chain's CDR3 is CASSLIGTGFSNYGYTF. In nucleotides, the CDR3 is TGTGCCAGCAGTTTAATTGGGACAGGGTTTTCTAACTATGGCTACACCTTC.

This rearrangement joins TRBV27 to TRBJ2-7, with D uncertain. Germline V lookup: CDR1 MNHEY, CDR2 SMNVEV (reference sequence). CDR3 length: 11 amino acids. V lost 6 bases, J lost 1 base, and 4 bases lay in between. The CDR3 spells CASSFSYEQYF. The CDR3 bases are TGTGCCAGCAGCTTTTCCTACGAGCAGTACTTC.

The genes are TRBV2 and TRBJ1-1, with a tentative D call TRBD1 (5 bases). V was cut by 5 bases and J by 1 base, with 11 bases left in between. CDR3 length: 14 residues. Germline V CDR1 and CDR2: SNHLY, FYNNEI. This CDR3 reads CASSQGGANTEAFF. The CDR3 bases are TGTGCCAGCAGTCAGGGAGGGGCGAACACTGAAGCTTTCTTT.

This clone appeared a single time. The CDR3: CASTDSAANTEAFF. CDR3 nucleotides: TGCGCCAGCACAGACAGTGCAGCGAACACTGAAGCTTTCTTT. The chain couples TRBV10-2 to TRBJ1-1; maybe TRBD1 (5 bases). The CDR3 totals 14 residues. Deletions cut 7 bases from V and 1 base from J, with 13 bases between. From germline, CDR1 is WSHSY and CDR2 SAAADI.

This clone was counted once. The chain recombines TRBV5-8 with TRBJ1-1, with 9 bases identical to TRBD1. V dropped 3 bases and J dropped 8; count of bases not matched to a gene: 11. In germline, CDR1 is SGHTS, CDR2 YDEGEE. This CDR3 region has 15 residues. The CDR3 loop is CASSSWPRTGGEAFF. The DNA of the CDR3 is TGTGCCAGCAGCTCGTGGCCCCGTACAGGGGGCGAAGCTTTCTTT. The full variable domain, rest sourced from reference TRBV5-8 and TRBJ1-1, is EAGVTQSPTHLIKTRGQQATLRCSPISGHTSVYWYQQALGLGLQFLLWYDEGEERNRGNFPPRFSGRQFPNYSSELNVNALELEDSALYLCASSSWPRTGGEAFFGQGTRLTVV.

In nucleotides, the CDR3 is TGTGCCAGCAGTGAGCGACAGGGATACGAGCAGTACTTC. Translation: CASSERQGYEQYF. This chain connects TRBV6-5 to TRBJ2-5; 7 nucleotides match TRBD1. The closer fit of TRBJ2-7 to the DNA end suggests the J call may be wrong. Per germline, CDR1 MNHEY and CDR2 SVGAGI. CDR3 size: 13 residues.

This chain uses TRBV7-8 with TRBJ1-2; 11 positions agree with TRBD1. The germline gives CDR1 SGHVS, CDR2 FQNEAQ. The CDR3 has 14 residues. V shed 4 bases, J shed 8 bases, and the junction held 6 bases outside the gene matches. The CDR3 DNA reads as TGTGCCAGCAGCTCGGGGACAGGGGGTTTAGGCTACACCTTC. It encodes CASSSGTGGLGYTF.

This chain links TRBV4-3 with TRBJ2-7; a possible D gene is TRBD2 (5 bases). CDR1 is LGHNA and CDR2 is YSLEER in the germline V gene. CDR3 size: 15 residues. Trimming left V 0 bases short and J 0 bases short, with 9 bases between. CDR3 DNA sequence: TGCGCCAGCAGCCAAGATACGGGAATCTCCTACGAGCAGTACTTC. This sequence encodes CASSQDTGISYEQYF.

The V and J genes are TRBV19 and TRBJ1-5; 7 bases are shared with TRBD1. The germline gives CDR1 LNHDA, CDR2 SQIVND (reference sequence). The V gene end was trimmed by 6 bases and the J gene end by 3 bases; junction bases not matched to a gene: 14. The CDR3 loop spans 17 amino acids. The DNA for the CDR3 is TGTGCCAGTAGCCCCAGAGGGGGCAGCCTAAACAATCAGCCCCAGCATTTT. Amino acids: CASSPRGGSLNNQPQHF. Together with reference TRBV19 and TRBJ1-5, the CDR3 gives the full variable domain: DGGITQSPKYLFRKEGQNVTLSCEQNLNHDAMYWYRQDPGQGLRLIYYSQIVNDFQKGDIAEGYSVSREKKESFPLTVTSAQKNPTAFYLCASSPRGGSLNNQPQHFGDGTRLSIL.

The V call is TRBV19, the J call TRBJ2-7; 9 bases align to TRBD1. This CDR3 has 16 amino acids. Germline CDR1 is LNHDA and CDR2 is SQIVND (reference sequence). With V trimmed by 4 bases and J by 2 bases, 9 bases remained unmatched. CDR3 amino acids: CASSTRGGTGPYEQYF. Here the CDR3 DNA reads TGTGCCAGTAGTACCCGTGGCGGGACAGGGCCCTACGAGCAGTACTTC.